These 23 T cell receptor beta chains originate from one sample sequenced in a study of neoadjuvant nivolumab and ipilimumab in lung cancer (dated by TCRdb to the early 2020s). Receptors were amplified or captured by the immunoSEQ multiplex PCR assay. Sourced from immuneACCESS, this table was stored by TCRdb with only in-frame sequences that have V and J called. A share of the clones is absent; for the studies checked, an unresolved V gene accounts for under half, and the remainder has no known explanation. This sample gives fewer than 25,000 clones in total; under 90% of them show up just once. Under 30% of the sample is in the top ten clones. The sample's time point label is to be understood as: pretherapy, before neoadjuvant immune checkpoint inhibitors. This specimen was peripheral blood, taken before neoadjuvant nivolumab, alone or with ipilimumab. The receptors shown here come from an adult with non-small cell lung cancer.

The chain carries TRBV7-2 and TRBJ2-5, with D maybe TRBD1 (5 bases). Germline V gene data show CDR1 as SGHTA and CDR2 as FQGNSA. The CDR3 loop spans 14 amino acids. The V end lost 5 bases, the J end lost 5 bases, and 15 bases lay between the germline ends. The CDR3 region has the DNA TGTGCCAGCAGCAAAAATCAGGGAAGCGAGACCCAGTACTTC. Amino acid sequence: CASSKNQGSETQYF.

The CDR3 DNA is TGTGCCAGCAGCCCGGGACTAGCCAGCGCGGAGCAGTACTTC. Protein: CASSPGLASAEQYF. This chain uses TRBV7-6 with TRBJ2-7; 9 positions match TRBD2. The ends lost 5 bases at V and 7 bases at J; junction bases unmatched: 9. The germline CDR1 and CDR2 sequences are SGHVS and FNYEAQ. The CDR3 contains 14 residues.

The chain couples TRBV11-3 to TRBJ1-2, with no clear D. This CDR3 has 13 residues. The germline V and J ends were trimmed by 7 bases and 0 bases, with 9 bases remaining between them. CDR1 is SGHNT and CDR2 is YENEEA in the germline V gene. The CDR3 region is CASTPRPNYGYTF. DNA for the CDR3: TGTGCCAGCACTCCGCGCCCTAACTATGGCTACACCTTC.

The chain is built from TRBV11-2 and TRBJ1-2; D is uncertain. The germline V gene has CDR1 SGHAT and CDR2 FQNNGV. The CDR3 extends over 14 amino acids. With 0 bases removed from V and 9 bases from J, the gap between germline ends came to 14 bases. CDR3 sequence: CASSLDRGEVSYTF. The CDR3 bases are TGTGCCAGCAGCTTAGACCGGGGAGAAGTGAGCTACACCTTC.

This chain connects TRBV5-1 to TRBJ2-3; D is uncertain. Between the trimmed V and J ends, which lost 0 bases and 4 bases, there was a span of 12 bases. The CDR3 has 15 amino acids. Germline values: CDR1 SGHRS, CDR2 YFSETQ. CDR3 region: CASSLDGRIADTQYF. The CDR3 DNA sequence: TGCGCCAGCAGCTTGGACGGCAGAATTGCAGATACGCAGTATTTT.

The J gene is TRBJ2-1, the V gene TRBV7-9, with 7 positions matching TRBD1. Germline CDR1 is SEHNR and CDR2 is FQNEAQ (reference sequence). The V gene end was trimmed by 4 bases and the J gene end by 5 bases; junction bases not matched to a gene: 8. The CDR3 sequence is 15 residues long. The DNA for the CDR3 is TGTGCCAGCAGCTCCAGGGGGTGGGGGAACAATGAGCAGTTCTTC. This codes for CASSSRGWGNNEQFF.

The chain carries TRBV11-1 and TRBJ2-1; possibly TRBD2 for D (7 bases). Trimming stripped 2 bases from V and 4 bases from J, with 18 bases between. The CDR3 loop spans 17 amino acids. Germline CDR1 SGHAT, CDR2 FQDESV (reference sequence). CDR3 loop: CASSLNSVGGAYNEQFF. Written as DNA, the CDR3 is TGTGCCAGCAGCTTAAATAGCGTTGGGGGGGCTTACAATGAGCAGTTCTTC.

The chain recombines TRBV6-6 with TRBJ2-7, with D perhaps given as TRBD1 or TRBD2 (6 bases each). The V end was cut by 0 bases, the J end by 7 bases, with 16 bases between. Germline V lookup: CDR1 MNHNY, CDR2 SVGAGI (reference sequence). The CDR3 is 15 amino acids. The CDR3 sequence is CASSYSGGPWGEQYF. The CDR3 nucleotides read TGTGCCAGCAGTTACTCGGGGGGCCCTTGGGGTGAGCAGTACTTC.

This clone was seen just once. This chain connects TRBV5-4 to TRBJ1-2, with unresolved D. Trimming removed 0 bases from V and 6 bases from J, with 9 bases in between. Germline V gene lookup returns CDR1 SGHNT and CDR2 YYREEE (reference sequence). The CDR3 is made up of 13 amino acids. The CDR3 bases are TGTGCCAGCAGCTTGGAGAGACTGAATGGCTACACCTTC. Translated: CASSLERLNGYTF.

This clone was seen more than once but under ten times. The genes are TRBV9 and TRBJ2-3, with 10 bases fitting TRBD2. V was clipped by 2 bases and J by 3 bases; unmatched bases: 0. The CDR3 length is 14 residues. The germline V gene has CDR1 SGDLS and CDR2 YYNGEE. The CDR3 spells CASSVTSGTDTQYF. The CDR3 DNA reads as TGTGCCAGCAGCGTGACTAGCGGGACAGATACGCAGTATTTT.

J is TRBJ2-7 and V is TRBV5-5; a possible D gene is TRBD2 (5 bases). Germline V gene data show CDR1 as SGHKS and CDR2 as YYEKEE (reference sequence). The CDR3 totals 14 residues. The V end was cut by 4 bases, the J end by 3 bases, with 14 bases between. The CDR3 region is CASSPNSRDYEQYF. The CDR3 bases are TGTGCCAGCAGCCCCAACAGCCGGGACTACGAGCAGTACTTC.

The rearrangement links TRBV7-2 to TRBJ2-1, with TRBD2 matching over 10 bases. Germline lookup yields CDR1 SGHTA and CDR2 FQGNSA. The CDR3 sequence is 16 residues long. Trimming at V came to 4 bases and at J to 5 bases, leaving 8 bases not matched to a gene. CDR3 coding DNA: TGTGCCAGCAGCTCTCGGACTAGCGGAGTCAACAATGAGCAGTTCTTC. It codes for CASSSRTSGVNNEQFF.

DNA of the CDR3: TGTGCCAGCAGCCCCCGGGTCGCGGCGAACACCGGGGAGCTGTTTTTT. It yields the protein CASSPRVAANTGELFF. This chain connects TRBV7-2 to TRBJ2-2; D not certain. There are 16 residues in the CDR3. With 5 bases removed from V and 0 bases from J, the gap between germline ends came to 13 bases. Germline values: CDR1 SGHTA, CDR2 FQGNSA.

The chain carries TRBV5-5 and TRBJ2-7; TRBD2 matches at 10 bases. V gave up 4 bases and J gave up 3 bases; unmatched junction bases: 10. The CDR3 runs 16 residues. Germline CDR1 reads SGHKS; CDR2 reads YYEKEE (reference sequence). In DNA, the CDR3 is TGTGCCAGCAGCCAAGAGGGACTAGCGCTGAACTACGAGCAGTACTTC. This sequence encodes CASSQEGLALNYEQYF. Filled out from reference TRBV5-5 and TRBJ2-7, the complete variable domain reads DAGVTQSPTHLIKTRGQQVTLRCSPISGHKSVSWYQQVLGQGPQFIFQYYEKEERGRGNFPDRFSARQFPNYSSELNVNALLLGDSALYLCASSQEGLALNYEQYFGPGTRLTVT.

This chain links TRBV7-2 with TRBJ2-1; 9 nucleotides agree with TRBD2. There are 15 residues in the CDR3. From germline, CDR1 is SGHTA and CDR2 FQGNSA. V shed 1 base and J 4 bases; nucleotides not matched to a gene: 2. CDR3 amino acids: CASSLDLAGYNEQFF. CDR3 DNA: TGTGCCAGCAGCTTAGACCTAGCGGGATACAATGAGCAGTTCTTC.

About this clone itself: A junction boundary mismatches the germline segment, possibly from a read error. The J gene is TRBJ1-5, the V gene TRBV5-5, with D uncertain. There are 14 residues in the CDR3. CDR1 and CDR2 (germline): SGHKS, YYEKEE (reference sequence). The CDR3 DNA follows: TGTGCCAGCAGGTTGGACCTTAGCAATCAGCCCCAGCATTTT. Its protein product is CASRLDLSNQPQHF. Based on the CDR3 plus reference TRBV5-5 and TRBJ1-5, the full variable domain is DAGVTQSPTHLIKTRGQQVTLRCSPISGHKSVSWYQQVLGQGPQFIFQYYEKEERGRGNFPDRFSARQFPNYSSELNVNALLLGDSALYLCASRLDLSNQPQHFGDGTRLSIL.

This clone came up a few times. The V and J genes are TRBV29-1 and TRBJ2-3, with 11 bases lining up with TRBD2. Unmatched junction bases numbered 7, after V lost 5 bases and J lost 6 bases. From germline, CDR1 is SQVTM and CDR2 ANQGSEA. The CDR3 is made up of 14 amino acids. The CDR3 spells CSVQTSGTHDTQYF. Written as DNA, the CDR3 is TGCAGCGTTCAGACTAGCGGGACACACGATACGCAGTATTTT.

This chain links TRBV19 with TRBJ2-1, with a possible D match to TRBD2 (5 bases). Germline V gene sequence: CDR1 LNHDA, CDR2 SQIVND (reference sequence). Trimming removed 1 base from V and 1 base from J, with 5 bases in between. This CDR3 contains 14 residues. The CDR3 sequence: CASSIGGSYNEQFF. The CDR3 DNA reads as TGTGCCAGTAGTATAGGCGGGTCCTACAATGAGCAGTTCTTC.

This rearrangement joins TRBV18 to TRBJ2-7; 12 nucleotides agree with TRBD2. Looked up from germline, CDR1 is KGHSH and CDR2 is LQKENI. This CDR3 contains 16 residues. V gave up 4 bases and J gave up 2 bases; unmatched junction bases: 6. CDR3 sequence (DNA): TGTGCCAGCTCACGAGGACTAGCGGGGACCACCTACGAGCAGTACTTC. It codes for CASSRGLAGTTYEQYF.

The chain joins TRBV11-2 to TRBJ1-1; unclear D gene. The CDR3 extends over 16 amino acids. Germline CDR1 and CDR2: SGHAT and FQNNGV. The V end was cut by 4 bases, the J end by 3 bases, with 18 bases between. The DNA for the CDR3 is TGTGCCAGCAGCTCGCGTGAACGTGGCCGGGACACTGAAGCTTTCTTT. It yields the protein CASSSRERGRDTEAFF.

The CDR3 is CSARLYYEQYF. The CDR3 DNA is TGCAGTGCTAGACTCTACTACGAGCAGTACTTC. The V and J genes are TRBV20-1 and TRBJ2-7; no clear D. V lost 2 bases to trimming and J lost 3 bases, with 5 bases between them. The CDR3 contains 11 residues. CDR1 and CDR2 from the germline V gene are DFQATT and SNEGSKA (reference sequence).

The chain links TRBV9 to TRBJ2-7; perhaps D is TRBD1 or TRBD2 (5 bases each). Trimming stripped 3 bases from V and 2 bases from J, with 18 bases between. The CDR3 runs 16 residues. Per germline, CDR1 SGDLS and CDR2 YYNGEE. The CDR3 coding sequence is TGTGCCAGCAGCGCTTCCGGGACCCCACTGGCCTACGAGCAGTACTTC. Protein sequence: CASSASGTPLAYEQYF.

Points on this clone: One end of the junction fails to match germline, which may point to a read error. The DNA of the CDR3 is TGTGCCAGCAGCTTAGCGCATTGGACGGCCCGCTTC. Protein: CASSLAHWTARF. V gene TRBV7-9 combines with J gene TRBJ2-7; D call uncertain. This CDR3 region has 12 residues. Germline-derived CDR1 and CDR2 are SEHNR and FQNEAQ (reference sequence).